The rows below give T cell receptor beta chains drawn from one sample of a study of shared clonotypes between healthy human individuals. Sequencing was performed with immunoSEQ multiplex PCR; in TCRdb, only in-frame clones are kept and a portion is missing. The table includes about 1.9 million clones, just under 95% detected once. The sample comprised naive CD8+ T cells from PBMCs. The receptors were gathered from a young man in good health. Some clones in this sample may be carry-over from other donors' samples. CDR3s include the opening cysteine and the closing phenylalanine or tryptophan. Clone size is not always given. Where it is, it says once, few, many or a class for expanded clones.

V: TRBV11-2
J: TRBJ2-1
size: .
CDR3: CASSLAVNEQFF

V: TRBV6-1
J: TRBJ1-5
size: .
CDR3: CASSWTGDNQPQHF

V: TRBV4-1
J: TRBJ2-2
size: .
CDR3: CASSQGSGRNTGELFF

V: TRBV10-3
J: TRBJ2-6
size: .
CDR3: CATLVVGWGAGANVLTF

V: TRBV7-9
J: TRBJ2-7
size: .
CDR3: CASSTPAHEQYF

V: TRBV7-2
J: TRBJ2-2
size: .
CDR3: CASSFEAGLVTGELFF

V: TRBV30
J: TRBJ2-6
size: .
CDR3: CAWGTGAGANVLTF

V: TRBV2
J: TRBJ1-5
size: few
CDR3: CASSLTGTSNQPQHF

V: TRBV29-1
J: TRBJ2-7
size: .
CDR3: CSVQGTSGSSYEQYF

V: TRBV6-4
J: TRBJ2-1
size: .
CDR3: CASSTDRGPLNEQFF

V: TRBV7-8
J: TRBJ2-7
size: .
CDR3: CASSLEATSYEQYF

V: TRBV4-1
J: TRBJ1-1
size: .
CDR3: CASSQDPRTGMTEAFF

V: TRBV7-7
J: TRBJ2-3
size: few
CDR3: CASSAGLAEPVDTQYF

V: TRBV10-3
J: TRBJ1-1
size: .
CDR3: CAISESLGGNTEAFF

V: TRBV4-1
J: TRBJ2-7
size: .
CDR3: CASSQDARGYEQYF

V: TRBV7-9
J: TRBJ2-3
size: .
CDR3: CASSLSVKLGGPTDTQYF

V: TRBV6-5
J: TRBJ1-2
size: .
CDR3: CASSPSPRGAGGYTF

V: TRBV9
J: TRBJ2-7
size: .
CDR3: CASSESLAGATYEQYF

V: TRBV15
J: TRBJ1-2
size: .
CDR3: CATSRLTGTAEYYGYTF

V: TRBV11-3
J: TRBJ2-7
size: .
CDR3: CASSLGGLADNAYEQYF

V: TRBV7-2
J: TRBJ2-1
size: .
CDR3: CASSLANAGGHDEQFF

V: TRBV28
J: TRBJ2-5
size: .
CDR3: CASRTAEYQETQYF

V: TRBV7-8
J: TRBJ2-2
size: .
CDR3: CASSLVGGATGELFF

V: TRBV29-1
J: TRBJ1-1
size: once
CDR3: CSVETDREAFF

V: TRBV7-9
J: TRBJ2-3
size: .
CDR3: CASSFGGSLGDTQYF

V: TRBV4-3
J: TRBJ2-1
size: .
CDR3: CASSQARVGLAGFNEQFF

V: TRBV7-8
J: TRBJ1-1
size: .
CDR3: CASSSGTGGNTEAFF

V: TRBV19
J: TRBJ2-3
size: once
CDR3: CASSVGQGLENTQYF

V: TRBV18
J: TRBJ2-7
size: .
CDR3: CASSLTSGAAYEQYF

V: TRBV14
J: TRBJ2-7
size: .
CDR3: CASSQPSGSSYEQYF